The subject of this entry is one TCR beta chain. The data belong to a study of T cell repertoires in cytomegalovirus infection. V gave up 7 bases and J gave up 4 bases, with 20 bases separating them. Germline V CDR1 and CDR2: SQVTM, ANQGSEA. This CDR3 has 15 residues. Each CDR3 protein is one row after TCRdb ran MiXCR on the reads. This table holds about 150,000 distinct CDR3 sequences, around 20% found once. This receptor was identified in a human donor in good health (CMV status not recorded). Some clones in this sample may be carry-over from other donors' samples. Sequenced input: PBMCs. This rearrangement joins TRBV29-1 to TRBJ2-1, with D perhaps matching TRBD2 (6 bases). The CDR3 sequence: CSGALLGGTYNEQFF. The CDR3 coding sequence is TGCAGCGGTGCCCTACTGGGCGGGACTTACAATGAGCAGTTCTTC.